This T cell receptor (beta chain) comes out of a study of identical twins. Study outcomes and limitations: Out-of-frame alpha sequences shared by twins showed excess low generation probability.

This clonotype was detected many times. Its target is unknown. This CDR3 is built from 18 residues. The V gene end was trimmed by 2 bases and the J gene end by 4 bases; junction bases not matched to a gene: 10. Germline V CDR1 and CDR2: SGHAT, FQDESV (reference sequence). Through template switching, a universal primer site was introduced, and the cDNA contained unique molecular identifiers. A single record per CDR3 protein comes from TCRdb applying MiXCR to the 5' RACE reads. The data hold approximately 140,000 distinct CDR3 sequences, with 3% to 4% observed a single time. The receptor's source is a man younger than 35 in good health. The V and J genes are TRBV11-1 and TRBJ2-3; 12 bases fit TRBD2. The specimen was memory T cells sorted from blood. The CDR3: CASSLPWRLAGVSDTQYF. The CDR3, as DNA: TGTGCCAGCAGCTTACCTTGGCGACTAGCGGGAGTCTCAGATACGCAGTATTTT.